This T cell receptor (beta chain) is drawn from a study of identical twins. The study, taken as a whole, reports: Findings came from cross-sectional statistics, without long-term follow-up of donors. Fewer insertions marked abundant cord blood beta clonotypes; young adult naive trended weakly, memory not at all. Alpha sequences that were out-of-frame and twin-shared showed an excess of low generation probability.

A universal primer site came from template switching; cDNA carried unique molecular identifiers. Using its own MiXCR run on the 5' RACE reads, TCRdb lists one record per CDR3 protein. The data contain about 210,000 distinct CDR3 sequences, roughly 9.4% of them seen just once; the ten biggest clones take up 5% to 6%. This clonotype turned up a few times. The antigen is not known. The V gene's germline CDR1 is SGDLS and CDR2 YYNGEE. This CDR3 region has 13 residues. Trimming at V came to 3 bases and at J to 8 bases, leaving 3 bases not matched to a gene. The gene calls are TRBV9 and TRBJ1-4; TRBD1 matches 8 bases. The clonotype was recovered from a woman under 30 in good health. Sequenced: memory (CD45RO+) T cells sorted from blood. This CDR3 reads CASSAAGGEKLFF. CDR3 bases: TGTGCCAGCAGCGCCGCAGGGGGCGAAAAACTGTTTTTT.